One and the same sample provided the 4 T cell receptor beta chains below, sequenced in a study of cytomegalovirus exposure and HLA in healthy donors. Amplification used 60 Vbeta primers and 13 Jbeta primers. This table comes from immunoSEQ multiplex PCR, and its TCRdb copy is limited to in-frame clones, with some not included. Here the sample spans under 200,000 clones, approximately 80% being singletons. The sequencing input was PBMCs. These receptors originate from a woman between 40 and 55 years old in good health and CMV-seropositive.

This chain connects TRBV19 to TRBJ2-6; D is ambiguous. Germline lookup yields CDR1 LNHDA and CDR2 SQIVND (reference sequence). V lost 6 bases and J 0 bases, leaving 6 bases between the germline ends. CDR3 length: 14 amino acids. The CDR3 nucleotides are TGTGCCAGTAGCCGCGACTCTGGGGCCAACGTCCTGACTTTC. Its translation: CASSRDSGANVLTF.

This clone came up once. V and J are TRBV6-5 and TRBJ2-7; a weak D match, TRBD2 (5 bases). Germline V gene data show CDR1 as MNHEY and CDR2 as SVGAGI. This CDR3 contains 14 residues. The germline V and J ends were trimmed by 6 bases and 0 bases, with 12 bases remaining between them. The CDR3 nucleotides read TGTGCCAGCAGCCGTAACCGGGACTCCTACGAGCAGTACTTC. It codes for CASSRNRDSYEQYF.

This rearrangement joins TRBV5-4 to TRBJ2-3, with a tentative D call TRBD2 (5 bases). The CDR3 has 15 residues. CDR1 is SGHNT, CDR2 YYREEE, per germline (reference sequence). V was clipped by 2 bases and J by 5 bases, with 15 bases between them. The CDR3 loop reads CASSFGLILEDTQYF. The CDR3 region has the DNA TGTGCCAGCAGCTTTGGACTGATCCTGGAAGATACGCAGTATTTT.

The rearrangement uses TRBV18 and TRBJ2-2; 8 bases line up with TRBD1. The CDR3 is 16 residues long. CDR1 KGHSH and CDR2 LQKENI come from the germline V gene. V shed 2 bases, J shed 3 bases, and the junction held 5 bases outside the gene matches. CDR3 residues: CASSPMTGADTGELFF. CDR3 nucleotides: TGTGCCAGCTCACCAATGACAGGGGCGGACACCGGGGAGCTGTTTTTT.